This T cell receptor (beta chain) was identified in a study of T cell clones after liver transplantation. Overall study results and limits: In two subjects, few donor cells limited the measurable donor-reactive repertoire.

This clone was picked up a small number of times. Its antigen is not identified. Method: immunoSEQ multiplex PCR; TCRdb's copy keeps in-frame clones and lacks some. The sample includes some 59,000 clones, around 70% of them seen just once. V was trimmed by 2 bases and J by 9 bases, leaving 14 bases between them. Looked up from germline, CDR1 is MNHNS and CDR2 is SASEGT. The CDR3 has 15 amino acids. This specimen consisted of CD4+ T cells from blood, obtained at the 22-month timepoint. The chain links TRBV6-1 to TRBJ1-6, with D possibly matching TRBD1 (5 bases). This clonotype was obtained from a human patient who received a liver transplant. The graft donor may be the source of some T cells. This CDR3 is CASSESSGRGSPLHF. The DNA of the CDR3 is TGTGCCAGCAGTGAAAGCTCTGGAAGGGGTTCACCCCTCCACTTT.